Presented here are 19 T cell receptor beta chains from one specimen sequenced in a study of OX40 agonist ivuxolimab in advanced cancers. This table comes from immunoSEQ multiplex PCR, and its TCRdb copy is limited to in-frame clones, with some not included. The sample holds around 63,000 clones, more than 80% seen once. Sequenced here: CD4+ or CD8+ T cells sorted from blood, sampled in a trial of the OX40 agonist ivuxolimab. These receptors all come from an adult with an advanced solid tumor such as melanoma, head and neck, liver or kidney cancer.

The V call is TRBV6-1, the J call TRBJ2-1; 8 bases are shared with TRBD1. CDR1 MNHNS and CDR2 SASEGT come from the germline V gene. The CDR3 consists of 18 residues. V lost 4 bases and J lost 0; bases outside the gene matches: 11. In nucleotides, the CDR3 is TGTGCCAGCAGTGTGCGGGACAGGTTTTTTAGCTCCTACAATGAGCAGTTCTTC. Amino acids: CASSVRDRFFSSYNEQFF.

The chain is built from TRBV5-1 and TRBJ1-3, with no clear D. The V end lost 0 bases, the J end lost 3 bases, and 13 bases lay between the germline ends. The germline CDR1 and CDR2 sequences are SGHRS and YFSETQ. The length of the CDR3 is 16 residues. The CDR3 reads CASSLVAGNLGNTIYF. The CDR3 DNA sequence: TGCGCCAGCAGCTTGGTGGCAGGAAACCTTGGAAACACCATATATTTT.

This rearrangement joins TRBV7-3 to TRBJ2-5; 14 bases fit TRBD2. The V and J ends lost 6 bases and 2 bases, in that order; junction bases with no gene match: 2. This CDR3 has 15 amino acids. Germline V CDR1 and CDR2: SGHTA, FQGTGA. CDR3 region: CASSRTSGRQETQYF. The CDR3 DNA follows: TGTGCCAGCAGTCGGACTAGCGGGAGGCAAGAGACCCAGTACTTC.

This sequence joins TRBV19 and TRBJ2-7; the D is unclear. There are 15 residues in the CDR3. V was shortened by 4 bases and J by 0 bases, with 13 bases between the two germline ends. The germline V gene has CDR1 LNHDA and CDR2 SQIVND (reference sequence). CDR3 region: CASSRLLTVSYEQYF. Written as DNA, the CDR3 is TGTGCCAGTAGTAGGCTTCTGACCGTCTCCTACGAGCAGTACTTC. Drawing the rest from reference TRBV19 and TRBJ2-7, the complete variable domain is DGGITQSPKYLFRKEGQNVTLSCEQNLNHDAMYWYRQDPGQGLRLIYYSQIVNDFQKGDIAEGYSVSREKKESFPLTVTSAQKNPTAFYLCASSRLLTVSYEQYFGPGTRLTVT.

The V gene is TRBV5-1, the J gene TRBJ2-2; 9 nucleotides line up with TRBD1. The CDR3 is 15 amino acids. In germline, CDR1 is SGHRS, CDR2 YFSETQ. V dropped 4 bases and J dropped 10; count of bases not matched to a gene: 11. The CDR3 coding sequence is TGCGCCAGCAGCCTGAGACAGGGGGTCTCCTCGGAGCTGTTTTTT. Translated: CASSLRQGVSSELFF. The variable domain in full, with the rest retrieved from reference TRBV5-1 and TRBJ2-2, is KAGVTQTPRYLIKTRGQQVTLSCSPISGHRSVSWYQQTPGQGLQFLFEYFSETQRNKGNFPGRFSGRQFSNSRSEMNVSTLELGDSALYLCASSLRQGVSSELFFGEGSRLTVL.

CDR3 nucleotides: TGTGCCAGCAGTTTGGCCGGGACAGGGACGGCTCGGCAGTACTTC. It encodes CASSLAGTGTARQYF. The chain joins TRBV28 to TRBJ2-7, with TRBD1 matching over 9 bases. CDR3 size: 15 residues. CDR1 and CDR2 (germline): MDHEN, SYDVKM. V was pared by 3 bases and J by 9 bases, with 12 bases of the junction left unmatched.

This clone has a single count. The gene calls are TRBV10-3 and TRBJ2-7; D gene uncertain. The CDR3 sequence is 14 residues long. CDR1 and CDR2 (germline): ENHRY, SYGVKD. Trimming stripped 6 bases from V and 3 bases from J, with 15 bases between. This CDR3 is CAISPQATDYEQYF. CDR3 in DNA: TGTGCCATCAGCCCCCAGGCTACGGACTACGAGCAGTACTTC.

The chain couples TRBV7-9 to TRBJ2-3; D is possibly TRBD2 (6 bases). This CDR3 contains 16 residues. V was shortened by 6 bases and J by 0 bases, with 16 bases between the two germline ends. Germline CDR1 SEHNR, CDR2 FQNEAQ (reference sequence). The CDR3 loop reads CASRTGLLTSTDTQYF. Written as DNA, the CDR3 is TGTGCCAGCAGAACGGGACTTCTAACTAGCACAGATACGCAGTATTTT.

The V and J genes are TRBV28 and TRBJ1-2, with D maybe TRBD1 (5 bases). The CDR3 runs 14 residues. The germline V gene has CDR1 MDHEN and CDR2 SYDVKM. V was cut by 2 bases and J by 4 bases, with 11 bases left in between. The CDR3 DNA sequence: TGTGCCAGCAGTTTAGCAGGGTCCCCCTATGGCTACACCTTC. It yields the protein CASSLAGSPYGYTF.

This chain uses TRBV9 with TRBJ1-2; D not certain. Germline V lookup: CDR1 SGDLS, CDR2 YYNGEE. The CDR3 has 14 amino acids. Between the trimmed V and J ends, which lost 0 bases and 4 bases, there was a span of 10 bases. The CDR3 is CASSVGGGSYGYTF. The CDR3 nucleotides are TGTGCCAGCAGCGTAGGGGGAGGCAGCTATGGCTACACCTTC.

The chain carries TRBV2 and TRBJ2-3, with a tentative D call TRBD2 (6 bases). V lost 6 bases and J 1 base, leaving 14 bases between the germline ends. The CDR3 sequence is 15 residues long. Germline CDR1 and CDR2: SNHLY and FYNNEI. The CDR3 spells CASRFGDWGTDTQYF. The CDR3 DNA sequence: TGTGCCAGCAGGTTTGGGGACTGGGGCACAGATACGCAGTATTTT.

The rearrangement links TRBV7-9 to TRBJ2-5; 7 nucleotides line up with TRBD1. The junction had 12 bases not matched to a gene; V was cut back by 1 base and J by 1 base. The germline V gene has CDR1 SEHNR and CDR2 FQNEAQ (reference sequence). The CDR3 consists of 18 residues. The CDR3 DNA is TGTGCCAGCAGCTTAGGCCGAGCTAGGGACAGCGTCCAAGAGACCCAGTACTTC. This gives the protein CASSLGRARDSVQETQYF.

The chain has TRBV14 and TRBJ1-2, with a possible D match to TRBD1 (5 bases). The CDR3 is 15 amino acids. Germline V gene lookup returns CDR1 SGHDN and CDR2 FVKESK. V lost 4 bases to trimming and J lost 7 bases, with 19 bases between them. The CDR3 sequence: CASSPLGDHFSGYTF. CDR3 sequence (DNA): TGTGCCAGCAGCCCGTTGGGGGATCATTTCTCTGGCTACACCTTC.

This clone was counted a few times. The chain has TRBV7-2 and TRBJ2-2, with 10 bases fitting TRBD2. V shed 4 bases, J shed 1 base, and the junction held 0 bases outside the gene matches. Per germline, CDR1 SGHTA and CDR2 FQGNSA. The CDR3 runs to 15 residues. CDR3 coding DNA: TGTGCCAGCAGCTGGACTAGCGGGAACACCGGGGAGCTGTTTTTT. This translates into CASSWTSGNTGELFF.

The V and J genes are TRBV28 and TRBJ1-2; perhaps TRBD1 as D (5 bases). Between the trimmed V and J ends, which lost 6 bases and 6 bases, there was a span of 17 bases. Germline V CDR1 and CDR2: MDHEN, SYDVKM. The CDR3 length is 14 residues. In DNA form, the CDR3 reads TGTGCCAGCAGCGACGGGACCCAGGTCAATGGCTACACCTTC. Amino acids: CASSDGTQVNGYTF.

This chain uses TRBV13 with TRBJ1-4, with a weak D call TRBD1 (5 bases). CDR3 length: 14 residues. V lost 4 bases, J lost 6 bases, and 12 bases lay in between. From germline, CDR1 is PRHDT and CDR2 FYEKMQ (reference sequence). The CDR3 loop is CASSSRRGDEKLFF. The CDR3 DNA is TGTGCCAGCAGCTCCCGGCGGGGGGATGAAAAACTGTTTTTT. The full variable domain, its missing parts supplied by reference TRBV13 and TRBJ1-4, is AAGVIQSPRHLIKEKRETATLKCYPIPRHDTVYWYQQGPGQDPQFLISFYEKMQSDKGSIPDRFSAQQFSDYHSELNMSSLELGDSALYFCASSSRRGDEKLFFGSGTQLSVL.

The V gene is TRBV2, the J gene TRBJ1-2, with D possibly TRBD1 on 5 matching bases. Trimming took off 7 bases at V and 4 bases at J, with 13 bases between the two ends. The CDR3 is made up of 13 amino acids. Germline V gene lookup returns CDR1 SNHLY and CDR2 FYNNEI. CDR3 amino acids: CASMLTASYGYTF. CDR3 nucleotides: TGTGCCAGCATGCTGACAGCCTCCTATGGCTACACCTTC.

This clone was found a few times. This sequence joins TRBV7-9 and TRBJ2-2; the match to TRBD2 covers 9 bases. This CDR3 has 17 residues. CDR1 SEHNR and CDR2 FQNEAQ come from the germline V gene (reference sequence). The V and J ends lost 7 bases and 7 bases, in that order; junction bases with no gene match: 16. The CDR3 nucleotides read TGTGCCAGCACCCAAGTGGCGGGAGGGGCGCAAGGCGGGGAGCTGTTTTTT. This codes for CASTQVAGGAQGGELFF.

The V call is TRBV6-1, the J call TRBJ2-7, with D possibly matching TRBD1 (6 bases). Trimming removed 4 bases from V and 3 bases from J, with 19 bases in between. CDR3 length equals 16 residues. The germline gives CDR1 MNHNS, CDR2 SASEGT. In DNA form, the CDR3 reads TGTGCCAGCAGTGCCCCCTCCGGGACAAATGTCTACGAGCAGTACTTC. This gives the protein CASSAPSGTNVYEQYF.